The present T cell receptor beta chain was sequenced within a study of T cell repertoires in cytomegalovirus infection. Overall study context: It can be stated that public TCR beta signatures indicated CMV infection as well as a matching HLA type.

With regard to this clonotype: Its antigen is as yet unknown.

Notes on the study in general: Carriers of CMV and the relevant HLA type were discriminated by public TCR beta frequency. Clonotype analysis showed dominance of the ex vivo response by HLA-C-restricted CMV-specific TCR beta clonotypes.

Germline V gene data show CDR1 as MDHEN and CDR2 as SYDVKM. This CDR3 has 22 residues. V shed 2 bases and J 1 base; nucleotides not matched to a gene: 20. TCRdb reanalysed the reads using MiXCR and keeps one entry per CDR3 protein. Counted here are about 220,000 distinct CDR3 sequences, around two fifths occurring once; the ten biggest clones make up 55% to 60%. The clonotype was recovered from a human donor in good health (CMV status not recorded). Some clones in this sample may be carry-over from other donors' samples. The chain employs TRBV28 and TRBJ2-6, with 7 positions matching TRBD1. The input for sequencing was CD8+ T cells from cultured PBMCs, taken from culture after CMV antigen stimulation. CDR3 protein: CASSLVLGQGEITRSGANVLTF. In DNA, the CDR3 is TGTGCCAGCAGTTTAGTTTTGGGGCAGGGGGAGATCACCAGATCTGGGGCCAACGTCCTGACTTTC.